This TCR beta chain originates from a study of blood T cell repertoires in COVID-19. For the study at large: Acute and convalescent COVID-19 samples came from the United States, Italy and Spain.

Sequenced by immunoSEQ multiplex PCR; TCRdb stores in-frame clones only, minus some. The sample yields some 200,000 clones, approximately 80% seen once. V was shortened by 1 base and J by 1 base, with 4 bases between the two germline ends. Germline V CDR1 and CDR2: PRHDT, FYEKMQ (reference sequence). This CDR3 has 14 amino acids. The chain combines TRBV13 with TRBJ2-2; D call uncertain. The receptor was isolated from a woman at least 80 years old with COVID-19, enrolled during active disease. The sequenced sample consisted of peripheral blood. In DNA form, the CDR3 reads TGTGCCAGCAGCTTAGACAGGAACACCGGGGAGCTGTTTTTT. It encodes CASSLDRNTGELFF.